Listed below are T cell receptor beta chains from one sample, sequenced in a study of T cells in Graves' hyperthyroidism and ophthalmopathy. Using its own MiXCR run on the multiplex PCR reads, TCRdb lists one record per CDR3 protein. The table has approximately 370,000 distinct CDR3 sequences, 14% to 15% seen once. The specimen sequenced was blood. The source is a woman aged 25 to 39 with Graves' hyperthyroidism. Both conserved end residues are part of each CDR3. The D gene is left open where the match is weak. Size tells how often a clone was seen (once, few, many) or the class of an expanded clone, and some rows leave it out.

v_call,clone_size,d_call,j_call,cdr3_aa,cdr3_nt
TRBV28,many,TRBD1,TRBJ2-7,CASSTMSDRAHEQYF,TGTGCCAGTTCGACGATGTCGGACAGGGCCCACGAGCAGTACTTC
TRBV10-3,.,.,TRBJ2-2,CAISERESIGELFF,TGTGCCATCAGTGAGCGGGAGAGCATCGGGGAGCTGTTTTTT
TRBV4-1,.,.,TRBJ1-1,CASSLGRKAFF,TGCGCCAGCAGCCTGGGACGAAAGGCTTTCTTT
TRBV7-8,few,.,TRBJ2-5,CASSFDRFAGETQYF,TGTGCCAGCAGCTTCGACAGGTTTGCCGGAGAGACCCAGTACTTC
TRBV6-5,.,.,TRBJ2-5,CASSYEFQWGAETQYF,TGTGCCAGCAGTTACGAGTTCCAATGGGGCGCAGAGACCCAGTACTTC
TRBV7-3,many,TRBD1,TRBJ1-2,CASSLSQGGMDGYTF,TGTGCCAGCAGCTTATCTCAGGGGGGGATGGATGGCTACACCTTC
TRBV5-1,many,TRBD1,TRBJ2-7,CASSSIIQGDYEQYF,TGCGCCAGCAGCTCCATTATACAGGGGGATTACGAGCAGTACTTC
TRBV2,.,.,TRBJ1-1,CASSTDLQRATEAFF,TGTGCCAGCAGCACGGACCTACAGAGGGCCACTGAAGCTTTCTTT
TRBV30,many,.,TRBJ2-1,CAWSRNNEQFF,TGTGCCTGGAGTCGGAACAATGAGCAGTTCTTC
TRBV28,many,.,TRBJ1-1,CASQTRGGRTEAFF,TGTGCCAGCCAAACGCGGGGGGGGAGGACTGAAGCTTTCTTT
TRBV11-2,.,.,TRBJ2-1,CASSLGASEYNEQFF,TGTGCCAGCTCCCTAGGGGCTAGCGAATACAATGAGCAGTTCTTC
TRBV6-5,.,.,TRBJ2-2,CASSYSAMRGELFF,TGTGCCAGCAGTTACTCGGCCATGCGCGGGGAGCTGTTTTTT
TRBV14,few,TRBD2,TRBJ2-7,CASSQDRGRALYEQYF,TGTGCCAGCAGCCAAGATCGCGGGAGGGCCCTCTACGAGCAGTACTTC
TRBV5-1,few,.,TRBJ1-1,CASSFTGTLNTEAFF,TGCGCCAGCAGCTTCACCGGGACATTGAACACTGAGGCTTTCTTT
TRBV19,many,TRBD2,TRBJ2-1,CASSIEPPGLAFTDEQFF,TGTGCCAGTAGTATCGAGCCGCCGGGACTAGCTTTTACGGATGAGCAGTTCTTC
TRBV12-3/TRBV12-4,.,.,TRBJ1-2,CASTFTGTVYYGYTF,TGTGCCAGCACCTTTACCGGGACCGTATACTATGGCTACACCTTC